This T cell receptor (beta chain) was sequenced for a study of spatial heterogeneity in lung cancer. A single record per CDR3 protein comes from TCRdb applying MiXCR to the 5' RACE reads. The table lists tens of thousands of distinct CDR3 sequences, roughly 21% of them singletons. Trimming took 6 bases from V and 0 from J; bases not matched to a gene: 10. Germline-derived CDR1 and CDR2 are DFQATT and SNEGSKA (reference sequence). The CDR3 contains 16 residues. This clonotype was observed a few times. Regarding time point: blood at routine non-recurrence follow-up after resection. Researchers sequenced whole RNA taken from tumor, nontumor lung or frozen PBMC without sorting.

This clonotype originated in a male donor with early-stage non-small cell lung cancer. This sample comprised PBMCs, obtained at follow-up. The chain couples TRBV20-1 to TRBJ1-5, with 8 bases that match TRBD1. The CDR3 DNA reads as TGCAGTGCGCGGACAGGGTCGGGATATAGCAATCAGCCCCAGCATTTT. This encodes CSARTGSGYSNQPQHF.